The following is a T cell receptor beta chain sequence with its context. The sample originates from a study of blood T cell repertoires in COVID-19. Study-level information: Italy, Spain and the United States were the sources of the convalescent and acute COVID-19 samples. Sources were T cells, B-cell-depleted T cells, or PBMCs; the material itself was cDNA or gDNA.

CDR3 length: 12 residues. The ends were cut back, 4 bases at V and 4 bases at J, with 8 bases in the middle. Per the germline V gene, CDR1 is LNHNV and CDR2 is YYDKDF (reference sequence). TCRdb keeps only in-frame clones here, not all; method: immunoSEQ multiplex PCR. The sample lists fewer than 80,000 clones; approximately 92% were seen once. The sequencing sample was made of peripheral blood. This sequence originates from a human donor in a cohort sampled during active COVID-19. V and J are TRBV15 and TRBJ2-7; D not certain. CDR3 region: CATSTPGYEQYF. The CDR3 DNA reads TGTGCCACCAGCACGCCGGGTTACGAGCAGTACTTC. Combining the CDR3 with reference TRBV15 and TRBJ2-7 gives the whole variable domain DAMVIQNPRYQVTQFGKPVTLSCSQTLNHNVMYWYQQKSSQAPKLLFHYYDKDFNNEADTPDNFQSRRPNTSFCFLDIRSPGLGDTAMYLCATSTPGYEQYFGPGTRLTVT.